The entry that follows covers one T cell receptor beta chain sequence. The entry originates in a study of cytomegalovirus exposure and HLA in healthy donors. As for the study in general: Of about 400 genotyped donors, more than 75% clustered with self-reported Caucasian donors.

The study ran its PCR with 60 Vbeta and 13 Jbeta primers. Some clones are missing from TCRdb's copy, which holds only in-frame ones; the method was immunoSEQ multiplex PCR. The sample includes 100,000 to 150,000 clones, approximately 80% of them seen just once. From germline, CDR1 is PRHDT and CDR2 FYEKMQ (reference sequence). CDR3 size: 13 residues. V lost 0 bases and J lost 10; bases outside the gene matches: 5. The rearrangement uses TRBV13 and TRBJ1-1, with 7 bases identical to TRBD1. What was sequenced was PBMCs. The source of this sequence is a woman in her 40s in good health and CMV-seropositive. The CDR3 DNA follows: TGTGCCAGCAGCTTAGGACAGGGGATTGGAGCTTTCTTT. This sequence encodes CASSLGQGIGAFF.